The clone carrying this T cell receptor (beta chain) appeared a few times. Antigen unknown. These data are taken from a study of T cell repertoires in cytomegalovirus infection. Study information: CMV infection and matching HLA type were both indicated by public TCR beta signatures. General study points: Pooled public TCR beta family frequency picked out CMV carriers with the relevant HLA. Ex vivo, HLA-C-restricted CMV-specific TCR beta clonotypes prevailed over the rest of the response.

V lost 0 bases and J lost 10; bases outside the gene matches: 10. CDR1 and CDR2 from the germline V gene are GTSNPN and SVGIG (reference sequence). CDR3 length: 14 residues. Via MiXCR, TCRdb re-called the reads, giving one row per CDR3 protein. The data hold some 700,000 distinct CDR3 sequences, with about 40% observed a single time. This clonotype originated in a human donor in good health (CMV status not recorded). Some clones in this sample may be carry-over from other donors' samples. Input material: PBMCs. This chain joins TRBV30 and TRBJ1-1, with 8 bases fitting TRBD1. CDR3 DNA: TGTGCCTGGAGTGTACCGGACAGGGCTTCGGTAGCTTTCTTT. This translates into CAWSVPDRASVAFF.